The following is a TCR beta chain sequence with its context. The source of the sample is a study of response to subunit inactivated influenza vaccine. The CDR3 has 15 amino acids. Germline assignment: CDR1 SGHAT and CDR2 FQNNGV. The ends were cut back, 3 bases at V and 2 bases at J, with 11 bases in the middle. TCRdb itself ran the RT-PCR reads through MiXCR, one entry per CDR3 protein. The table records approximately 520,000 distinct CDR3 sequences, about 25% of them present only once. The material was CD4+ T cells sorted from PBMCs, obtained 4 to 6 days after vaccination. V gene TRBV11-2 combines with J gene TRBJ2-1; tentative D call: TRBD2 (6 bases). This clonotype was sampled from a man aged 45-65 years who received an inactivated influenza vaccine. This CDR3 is CASSFPGGTYNEQFF. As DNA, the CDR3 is TGTGCCAGCAGCTTCCCTGGGGGGACCTACAATGAGCAGTTCTTC.